This TCR beta chain was sequenced during a study of CXCR3-negative and CXCR3-positive naive CD8 T cells. Study-level results: Comparison of naive subsets found surface CD5 to be comparable, and TCR strength was inferred on the basis of TRB CDR3 properties. CXCR3-positive naive cells had TRB CDR3s that were more hydrophobic than CXCR3-negative naive cells had. The TRBV-TRBJ usage of naive CXCR3-negative and CXCR3-positive cells was similar, but that of memory cells differed.

This CDR3 is 15 amino acids long. Germline CDR1 and CDR2: SGHRS and YFSETQ. TRB cDNA libraries were made by UMI-labeled 5' RACE. TCRdb reprocessed the 5' RACE reads, keeping one entry per CDR3 protein, no DNA. The table lists about 50,000 distinct CDR3 sequences. Comment on this clonotype: Its cognate antigen is unknown.

Cells classed as naive CD8+ T cells were CD45RO-CCR7+CD27+CD95-. The rearrangement joins TRBV5-1 to TRBJ1-3; no DNA is available, so the TRBD1 call from TCRdb remains unchecked. Sequencing used naive CXCR3+ CD8+ T cells from blood. The subset denotes: CD45RO-CCR7+CD27+CD95- naive CD8+ T cells expressing CXCR3 (TNR3+). This sequence was found in a human donor in good health. Some clones in this sample may be carry-over from other donors' samples. CDR3 protein: CASSDTGSSGNTIYF.